These 27 T cell receptor beta chains share one sample of origin, sequenced in a study of tumor and adjacent non-tumor tissue in lung cancer. A modified ARM-PCR protocol with three rounds of nested PCR amplified TCRbeta. MiXCR was run by TCRdb on the multiplex PCR reads, yielding one entry per CDR3 protein. The table includes over 85,000 distinct CDR3 sequences, 84% detected once. The template was RNA from unsorted bulk tissue. Source material: lung tumor tissue. Receptors originate from a man aged 70-80 years with non-small cell lung cancer.

Concerning this clonotype itself: Without the conserved terminal phenylalanine or tryptophan, this CDR3 likely stems from a read error. The chain couples TRBV4-2 to TRBJ1-1; 12 bases map to TRBD1. Per germline, CDR1 LGHNA and CDR2 YNFKEQ. CDR3 length: 18 amino acids. After removal of 0 bases from V and 5 bases from J, the junction contained 10 bases not matched to a gene. The chain's CDR3 is CASSQDRGQGARNTEAFS. The CDR3 DNA sequence: TGTGCCAGCAGCCAAGATCGGGGACAGGGGGCCCGGAATACTGAAGCTTTCTCT.

In regard to this clonotype: Since the CDR3 does not end with the conserved phenylalanine or tryptophan, this likely comes from a read error. The chain uses TRBV4-1 and TRBJ2-7; a weak D match, TRBD2 (7 bases). CDR1 MGHRA and CDR2 YSYEKL come from the germline V gene. This CDR3 region has 14 residues. CDR3 in DNA: TGCGACAGCAGCCAAGGGGGGGGTTCTGAAGAGCAGTACCTC. Its translation: CDSSQGGGSEEQYL.

The chain links TRBV5-4 to TRBJ1-4; D remains unclear. Between the trimmed V and J ends, which lost 6 bases and 2 bases, there was a span of 14 bases. The CDR3 is 15 amino acids. CDR1 is SGHNT, CDR2 YYREEE, per germline (reference sequence). The CDR3 sequence is CASNVGTFTNEKLFF. Written as DNA, the CDR3 is TGTGCCAGCAACGTCGGAACATTCACTAATGAAAAACTGTTTTTT.

Concerning this clonotype: One end of the junction fails to match germline, which may point to a read error. The rearrangement links TRBV10-2 to TRBJ2-2; D gene unclear. This CDR3 has 14 amino acids. From germline, CDR1 is WSHSY and CDR2 SAAADI. The CDR3, as DNA: TGTGCCCTTAAACCAGCGTGGAACACCGGGGAGCTGTTTTTT. Translating gives CALKPAWNTGELFF.

Comments on this clonotype: Here the CDR3 omits its conserved ending phenylalanine or tryptophan, so a read error is the likely source. The chain couples TRBV10-1 to TRBJ1-1, with 7 bases that match TRBD1. Trimming took 7 bases from V and 7 from J; bases not matched to a gene: 6. Germline V CDR1 and CDR2: WNHNN, SYGVQD (reference sequence). The CDR3 has 12 amino acids. The CDR3 sequence is CASNPWDSEAFL. The CDR3 nucleotides are TGCGCCAGCAATCCTTGGGACAGTGAAGCTTTCCTT.

With regard to this clonotype: Since a much larger clone is just one base distant, this may be a read error. This chain links TRBV11-2 with TRBJ1-2; D is perhaps TRBD1 (6 bases). Germline loops: CDR1 SGHAT, CDR2 FQNNGV. The ends were cut back, 6 bases at V and 0 bases at J, with 17 bases in the middle. CDR3 length equals 16 residues. In DNA form, the CDR3 reads TGTGCCAGCAGGAAGGGGGTAAGAGGGGCTAACTATGGCTACACCTTC. It translates to CASRKGVRGANYGYTF.

In its sample, this clonotype was seen many times. V and J are TRBV19 and TRBJ2-4; TRBD2 aligns across 8 bases. CDR3 length: 14 amino acids. Germline CDR1 is LNHDA and CDR2 is SQIVND (reference sequence). Trimming at V came to 4 bases and at J to 4 bases, leaving 3 bases not matched to a gene. Here the CDR3 reads CASSTGTRKNIQYF. CDR3 in DNA: TGTGCCAGTAGTACCGGGACTAGAAAAAACATTCAGTACTTC. Full variable domain (outside the CDR3, taken from reference TRBV19 and TRBJ2-4): DGGITQSPKYLFRKEGQNVTLSCEQNLNHDAMYWYRQDPGQGLRLIYYSQIVNDFQKGDIAEGYSVSREKKESFPLTVTSAQKNPTAFYLCASSTGTRKNIQYFGAGTRLSVL.

As to this clonotype: One end of the junction varies from germline; a read error may be responsible. This rearrangement joins TRBV4-3 to TRBJ2-2, with D possibly matching TRBD2 (5 bases). CDR1 is LGHNA and CDR2 is YSLEER in the germline V gene. The CDR3 is made up of 16 amino acids. The CDR3 region has the DNA TGCGCCAGCAGCCAGTACACGGGTGCGAACATCGGGGAGCTGCTTTTT. Encoded protein: CASSQYTGANIGELLF.

With regard to this clonotype: One end of the junction does not line up with germline, which may come from a read error. CDR3: CASSSGLWGEKPFF. The CDR3 DNA sequence: TGTGCCAGTTCCTCGGGACTTTGGGGTGAAAAACCGTTTTTT. This rearrangement joins TRBV6-2 or TRBV6-3 to TRBJ1-4; a possible D gene is TRBD1 (5 bases). This CDR3 comprises 14 residues. The germline CDR1 and CDR2 sequences are MNHEY and SVGEGT.

This clonotype was seen only a few times. A clone one base away is much larger, so this may be a read error. The V call is TRBV7-8, the J call TRBJ2-3; 8 bases are a match to TRBD2. The germline gives CDR1 SGHVS, CDR2 FQNEAQ. The CDR3 runs to 15 residues. J lost 9 bases, V lost 5 bases, and 13 bases had no gene match. The CDR3 spells CASSHFQERGGTQYF. The CDR3 bases are TGTGCCAGCAGCCACTTCCAGGAACGGGGGGGGACGCAGTATTTT.

To note about this clonotype: No DNA is shown, since the ends of the CDR3 on it are uncertain; the CDR3 is the one TCRdb lists. The chain has TRBV6-1 and TRBJ1-2; the tabulated D call, TRBD1, remains unverified against the DNA. The CDR3 spans 16 amino acids, including both terminal residues. CDR1 and CDR2 from the germline V gene are MNHNS and SASEGT. CDR3 in amino acids: CGSTVDMGRINYGCTF.

The rearrangement links TRBV4-3 to TRBJ1-4; possibly TRBD1 for D (6 bases). The germline gives CDR1 LGHNA, CDR2 YSLEER. This CDR3 has 15 amino acids. The V end was cut by 4 bases, the J end by 16 bases, with 25 bases between. The chain's CDR3 is CASSRTGGNNEEPFF. CDR3 DNA sequence: TGCGCCAGCAGCCGTACGGGGGGCAATAATGAAGAACCGTTTTTT.

This CDR3 reads CSVEDWLIGGEQYF. DNA of the CDR3: TGCAGCGTTGAGGATTGGCTGATAGGGGGCGAGCAGTACTTC. This chain connects TRBV29-1 to TRBJ2-7; tentative D call: TRBD1 (6 bases). Trimming stripped 3 bases from V and 6 bases from J, with 18 bases between. The CDR3 spans 14 residues. From germline, CDR1 is SQVTM and CDR2 ANQGSEA.

In the case of this clonotype: A junction end diverges from the germline sequence, so it may reflect a read error. This rearrangement joins TRBV6-5 to TRBJ2-7; weak D call: TRBD2 (6 bases). CDR1 is MNHEY, CDR2 SVGAGI, per germline. This CDR3 region has 16 residues. The CDR3 sequence is CTSSYSTGLNSGEQYF. In DNA, the CDR3 is TGTACCAGTAGTTACTCTACGGGACTTAATTCGGGGGAGCAGTACTTC.

The chain uses TRBV29-1 and TRBJ2-7; a possible D gene is TRBD1 (5 bases). The CDR3 consists of 12 residues. Trimming pared 7 bases from V and 7 bases from J, leaving 17 bases between. In germline, CDR1 is SQVTM, CDR2 ANQGSEA. CDR3 residues: CSGLTWGNEQYF. The CDR3 coding sequence is TGCAGCGGTCTTACATGGGGCAATGAGCAGTACTTC.

Note on this clonotype: A read error may account for a junction end that differs from germline. The CDR3 reads CTSSYLKGQANYGYTF. The CDR3 DNA reads TGTACCAGCAGTTACCTAAAGGGACAGGCTAACTATGGCTACACCTTC. J is TRBJ1-2 and V is TRBV6-5; 8 bases align to TRBD1. Germline loops: CDR1 MNHEY, CDR2 SVGAGI. This CDR3 contains 16 residues.

About this clonotype: A read error may produce the germline difference seen at one junction end. The chain employs TRBV6-6 and TRBJ1-2; D is unclear. Germline V CDR1 and CDR2: MNHNY, SVGAGI (reference sequence). The CDR3 consists of 15 residues. The CDR3 reads CASRPFQGPNYGYIF. CDR3 sequence (DNA): TGTGCCAGCAGACCATTCCAAGGGCCTAACTATGGCTACATCTTC.

This clonotype came up a few times. An end of the junction differs from the germline gene, which may be a read error. This sequence joins TRBV12-3 or TRBV12-4 and TRBJ2-5, with TRBD2 matching 10 bases. The CDR3 is 15 residues long. CDR3 sequence: CASSGLAGVVDTQYF. CDR3 sequence (DNA): TGTGCCAGCAGCGGGCTAGCGGGAGTGGTGGATACCCAATACTTT.

Regarding this clonotype: No conserved phenylalanine or tryptophan ends this CDR3, so it is likely a read error. The V call is TRBV6-1, the J call TRBJ1-2; D is ambiguous. Germline CDR1 MNHNS, CDR2 SASEGT. This CDR3 comprises 12 residues. V was clipped by 3 bases and J by 4 bases, with 6 bases between them. The chain's CDR3 is CASSDRSYGYTI. CDR3 DNA sequence: TGTGCCAGCAGTGACCGTTCCTATGGCTACACCATC.

V usage is TRBV4-1 and J usage is TRBJ1-1; tentative D call: TRBD1 (5 bases). Germline loops: CDR1 MGHRA, CDR2 YSYEKL. The CDR3 sequence is 21 residues long. Trimming cost V 1 base and J 0 bases, with 27 bases left between them. The CDR3 sequence: CASSQVPKGSATCDMNTEAFF. DNA of the CDR3: TGCGCCAGCAGCCAAGTTCCAAAGGGGTCCGCGACCTGTGACATGAACACTGAAGCTTTCTTT.

As to this clonotype: Germline is not matched at one junction end, which may reflect a read error. The chain recombines TRBV20-1 with TRBJ2-7; D possibly uses TRBD1 or TRBD2 (5 bases each). The CDR3 has 14 amino acids. Germline lookup yields CDR1 DFQATT and CDR2 SNEGSKA (reference sequence). The CDR3 DNA reads TGCGGTGCTAGCTCTCAGGGACGGAACTACGAGCAGTACTTC. This gives the protein CGASSQGRNYEQYF.

With respect to this clonotype: Germline and junction disagree at one end, which may indicate a read error. This rearrangement joins TRBV7-8 to TRBJ1-2, with 7 bases that match TRBD1. There are 17 residues in the CDR3. In germline, CDR1 is SGHVS, CDR2 FQNEAQ. CDR3 DNA sequence: TGTGCCAGCAGCTCCCATAAGTTGGGGACAGATATTTATGGTTACATCTTC. Its translation: CASSSHKLGTDIYGYIF. Variable domain in full (rest from reference TRBV7-8 and TRBJ1-2): GAGVSQSPRYKVAKRGQDVALRCDPISGHVSLFWYQQALGQGPEFLTYFQNEAQLDKSGLPSDRFFAERPEGSVSTLKIQRTQQEDSAVYLCASSSHKLGTDIYGYIFGSGTRLTVV.

The chain recombines TRBV11-3 with TRBJ2-2; D is perhaps TRBD2 (7 bases). The CDR3 runs to 15 residues. In germline, CDR1 is SGHNT, CDR2 YENEEA. CDR3 residues: CVSSLGGGRNGELFF. For the CDR3, the DNA is TGTGTCAGTAGCTTAGGCGGGGGCCGGAACGGGGAGCTGTTTTTT. The full variable domain, with the rest looked up from reference TRBV11-3 and TRBJ2-2, is EAGVVQSPRYKIIEKKQPVAFWCNPISGHNTLYWYLQNLGQGPELLIRYENEEAVDDSQLPKDRFSAERLKGVDSTLKIQPAELGDSAVYLCVSSLGGGRNGELFFGEGSRLTVL.

This rearrangement joins TRBV29-1 to TRBJ2-7, with D unclear. V dropped 5 bases and J dropped 2 bases, with 10 bases sitting between them. CDR1 and CDR2 (germline): SQVTM, ANQGSEA. The length of the CDR3 is 12 residues. The CDR3 region has the DNA TGCAGCGTTCAACTGAGAGCCTACGAGCAGTACTTC. It is translated as CSVQLRAYEQYF.

This clonotype was seen just once. The chain couples TRBV6-5 to TRBJ2-7; D uncertain. V dropped 4 bases and J dropped 9 bases, with 19 bases sitting between them. Looked up from germline, CDR1 is MNHEY and CDR2 is SVGAGI. This CDR3 is built from 14 residues. The CDR3 region is CASSWVETPRGQYF. Written as DNA, the CDR3 is TGTGCCAGCAGTTGGGTGGAGACCCCCCGCGGGCAGTACTTC.

A remark on this clonotype: Since the CDR3 does not end with the conserved phenylalanine or tryptophan, this likely comes from a read error. The chain is built from TRBV6-1 and TRBJ2-1; D is possibly TRBD2 (5 bases). The V and J ends lost 1 base and 3 bases respectively, with 13 bases between them. This CDR3 has 16 amino acids. Per germline, CDR1 MNHNS and CDR2 SASEGT. CDR3 in amino acids: CASSEGPGVYYNEQFL. Here the CDR3 DNA reads TGTGCCAGCAGTGAAGGTCCCGGGGTCTACTACAATGAGCAGTTCTTA.

Details on this clonotype: A junction boundary mismatches the germline segment, possibly from a read error. The genes are TRBV6-6 and TRBJ2-6, with D possibly being TRBD1 (8 bases). Germline CDR1 is MNHNY and CDR2 is SVGAGI (reference sequence). CDR3 length: 19 amino acids. CDR3 residues: CASSYLSGTGYSGANVLTF. CDR3 nucleotides: TGTGCCAGCAGTTACTTGAGCGGGACAGGATACTCTGGTGCCAACGTCCTGACTTTC.